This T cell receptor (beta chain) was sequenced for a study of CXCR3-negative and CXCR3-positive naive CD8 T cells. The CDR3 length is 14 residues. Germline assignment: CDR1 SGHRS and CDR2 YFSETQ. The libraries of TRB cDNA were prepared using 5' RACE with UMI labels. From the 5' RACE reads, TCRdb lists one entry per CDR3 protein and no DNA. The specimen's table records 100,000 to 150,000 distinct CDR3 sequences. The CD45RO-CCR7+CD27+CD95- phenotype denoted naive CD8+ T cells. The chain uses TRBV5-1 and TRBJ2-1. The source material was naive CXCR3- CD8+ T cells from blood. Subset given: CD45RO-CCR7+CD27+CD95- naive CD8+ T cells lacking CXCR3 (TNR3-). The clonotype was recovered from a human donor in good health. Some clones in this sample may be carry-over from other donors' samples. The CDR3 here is CASSLVSETNEQFF. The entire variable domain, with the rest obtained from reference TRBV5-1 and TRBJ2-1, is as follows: KAGVTQTPRYLIKTRGQQVTLSCSPISGHRSVSWYQQTPGQGLQFLFEYFSETQRNKGNFPGRFSGRQFSNSRSEMNVSTLELGDSALYLCASSLVSETNEQFFGPGTRLTVL.